These 7 T cell receptor beta chains were all obtained from the same sample, sequenced in a study of cytomegalovirus exposure and HLA in healthy donors (TCRdb year 2017). Libraries were constructed by the immunoSEQ multiplex PCR assay. A mixture of 60 forward primers for TCR Vbeta segments and 13 reverse primers for TCR Jbeta segments was used in the multiplex PCR. TCRdb carries this immuneACCESS record with in-frame sequences only. Its versions omit some clonotypes, under half of them owing to an unresolved V gene in the studies checked, with the rest unexplained. The sample table lists 200,000 or so clones, 82% of them with a count of one. Of the sample, 0.8% falls within the top ten clones. The sequencing input was PBMCs. The receptors derive from a woman under 30 in good health and CMV-seronegative.

The genes are TRBV7-3 and TRBJ2-3; 11 nucleotides line up with TRBD2. V dropped 4 bases and J dropped 2; count of bases not matched to a gene: 5. Germline lookup yields CDR1 SGHTA and CDR2 FQGTGA. The CDR3 loop spans 16 amino acids. The CDR3 loop is CASSSGLAGSTDTQYF. The CDR3 nucleotides read TGTGCCAGCAGCTCCGGACTAGCGGGTTCCACAGATACGCAGTATTTT.

Notes on this clone: The junction and the germline gene differ at one end; a read error may be behind it. The J gene is TRBJ2-7, the V gene TRBV28; D may be TRBD2 (6 bases). This CDR3 has 11 amino acids. Germline V gene sequence: CDR1 MDHEN, CDR2 SYDVKM. In nucleotides, the CDR3 is TGTGCCAGCAGTTTTCGGGACTCCCAAGACTTC. Translation: CASSFRDSQDF.

This clone was counted once. The rearrangement uses TRBV27 and TRBJ2-7; TRBD2 is a possible D gene (5 bases). V lost 3 bases and J lost 4, with 10 bases in between. Germline V gene sequence: CDR1 MNHEY, CDR2 SMNVEV (reference sequence). The CDR3 is made up of 13 amino acids. CDR3 DNA: TGTGCCAGCAGTTTGTTTCCGGGATACGAGCAGTACTTC. Its translation: CASSLFPGYEQYF.

In nucleotides, the CDR3 is TGCGCCAGCAGCCCGTTAATAGTAGCGGGAGCGGGTGAGACCCAGTACTTC. Translation: CASSPLIVAGAGETQYF. The rearrangement links TRBV5-1 to TRBJ2-5; 9 bases fit TRBD2. This CDR3 has 17 amino acids. The germline V gene encodes CDR1 SGHRS and CDR2 YFSETQ. V was pared by 4 bases and J by 5 bases, with 15 bases of the junction left unmatched.

This clone was counted a single time. This rearrangement joins TRBV18 to TRBJ1-1, with 8 bases aligning to TRBD1. The CDR3 covers 14 residues. Germline CDR1 reads KGHSH; CDR2 reads LQKENI. The J segment lost 1 base and the V segment lost 5 bases, leaving 3 bases of the junction unmatched. CDR3 DNA: TGTGCCAGCTCATCGACAGGGGAGAACACTGAAGCTTTCTTT. Translating it yields CASSSTGENTEAFF.

This chain links TRBV27 with TRBJ2-7, with D hard to call. Trimming took 5 bases from V and 2 from J, leaving 10 bases between them. CDR1 is MNHEY and CDR2 is SMNVEV in the germline V gene (reference sequence). This CDR3 is 13 amino acids long. For the CDR3, the DNA is TGTGCCAGCAGTCCTGACATTGCCTACGAGCAGTACTTC. Its protein product is CASSPDIAYEQYF.

The chain is built from TRBV11-3 and TRBJ2-1, with 8 bases matching TRBD1. V was pared by 5 bases and J by 4 bases, with 1 base of the junction left unmatched. The length of the CDR3 is 13 residues. The germline CDR1 and CDR2 sequences are SGHNT and YENEEA. The CDR3 here is CASSGQGYNEQFF. In nucleotides, the CDR3 is TGTGCCAGCAGCGGACAGGGATACAATGAGCAGTTCTTC.